This T cell receptor beta chain was identified in a study of cytotoxic CD8 clonotypes in ibrutinib-treated CLL. Looking at the study overall: After median roughly 68 months, approximately 14 stayed in remission, about 12 progressed; responses some 25 partial, 2 complete.

This table comes from immunoSEQ multiplex PCR, and its TCRdb copy is limited to in-frame clones, with some not included. This repertoire shows roughly 18,000 clones, over 70% found once; its top ten account for around 6%. Whole-study results and caveats: The times at which samples were taken varied between sustained-remission and progressing patients. Baseline values of clonality outstripped age-matched healthy donors and followed circulating CD8+ T-cell counts.

About this clone: Its antigen remains unidentified.

The CDR3 length is 13 residues. Germline assignment: CDR1 SGHRS and CDR2 YFSETQ. The V gene lost 0 bases and the J gene lost 6 bases, with 10 bases spanning the gap. The source of this sequence is a human donor with chronic lymphocytic leukemia. This material consisted of PBMCs, taken before ibrutinib treatment. The chain recombines TRBV5-1 with TRBJ2-7; no reliable D call. The CDR3 DNA is TGCGCCAGCAGCTTGGAGGCCTTCCGCGAGCAGTACTTC. Protein sequence: CASSLEAFREQYF.